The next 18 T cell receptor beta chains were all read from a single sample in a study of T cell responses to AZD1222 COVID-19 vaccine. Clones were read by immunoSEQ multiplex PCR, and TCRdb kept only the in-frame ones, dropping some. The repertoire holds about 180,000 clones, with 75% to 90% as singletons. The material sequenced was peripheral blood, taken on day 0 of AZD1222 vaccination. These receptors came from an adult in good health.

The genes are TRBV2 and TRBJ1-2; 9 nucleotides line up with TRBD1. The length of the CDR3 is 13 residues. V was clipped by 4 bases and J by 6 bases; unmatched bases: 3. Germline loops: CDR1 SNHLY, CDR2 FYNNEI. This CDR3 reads CASSARQGDGYTF. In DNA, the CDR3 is TGTGCCAGCAGTGCCCGACAGGGGGATGGCTACACCTTC.

The CDR3 here is CASSVDRGSYNEQFF. CDR3 nucleotide sequence: TGTGCCAGCAGCGTAGACAGGGGCTCCTACAATGAGCAGTTCTTC. The rearrangement uses TRBV9 and TRBJ2-1; 7 bases align to TRBD1. V lost 0 bases, J lost 0 bases, and 0 bases stayed unmatched. The germline V gene has CDR1 SGDLS and CDR2 YYNGEE. This CDR3 contains 15 residues.

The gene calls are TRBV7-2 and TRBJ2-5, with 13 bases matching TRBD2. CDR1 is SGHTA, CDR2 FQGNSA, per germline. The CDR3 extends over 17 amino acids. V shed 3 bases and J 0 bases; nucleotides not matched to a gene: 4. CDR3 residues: CASSLTSGGTYQETQYF. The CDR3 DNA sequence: TGTGCCAGCAGCTTGACTAGCGGGGGGACGTACCAAGAGACCCAGTACTTC.

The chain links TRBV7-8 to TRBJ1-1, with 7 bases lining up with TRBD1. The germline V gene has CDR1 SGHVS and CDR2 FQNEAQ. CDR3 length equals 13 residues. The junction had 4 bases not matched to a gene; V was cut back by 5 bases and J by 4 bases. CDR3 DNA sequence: TGTGCCAGCAGCACCCGACAGGGCACTGAAGCTTTCTTT. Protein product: CASSTRQGTEAFF.

As DNA, the CDR3 is TGTGCCAGCAGCAAGGCCCCTTACAGGGAGGGGAACACTGAAGCTTTCTTT. Protein product: CASSKAPYREGNTEAFF. The genes are TRBV14 and TRBJ1-1, with D perhaps matching TRBD1 (6 bases). V gave up 5 bases and J gave up 1 base, with 20 bases separating them. CDR3 size: 17 residues. Germline V gene lookup returns CDR1 SGHDN and CDR2 FVKESK.

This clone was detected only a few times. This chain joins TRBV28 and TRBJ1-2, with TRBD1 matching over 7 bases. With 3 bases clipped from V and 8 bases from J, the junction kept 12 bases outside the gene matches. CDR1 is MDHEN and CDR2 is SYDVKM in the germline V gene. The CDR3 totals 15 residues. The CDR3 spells CASSLEGAAYAGYTF. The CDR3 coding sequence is TGTGCCAGCAGTTTGGAGGGGGCGGCATACGCGGGCTACACCTTC.

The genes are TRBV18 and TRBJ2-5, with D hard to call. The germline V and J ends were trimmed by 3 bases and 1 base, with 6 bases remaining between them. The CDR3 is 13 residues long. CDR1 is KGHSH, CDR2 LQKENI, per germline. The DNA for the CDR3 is TGTGCCAGCTCACCGGGGTCCCAAGAGACCCAGTACTTC. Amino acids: CASSPGSQETQYF.

The CDR3 coding sequence is TGTGCCAGCAGCCCCGACAGGGAAGAGACCCAGTACTTC. This encodes CASSPDREETQYF. The chain carries TRBV11-3 and TRBJ2-5; TRBD1 matches at 7 bases. The CDR3 totals 13 residues. V trimming: 5 bases; J trimming: 3 bases; junction bases outside the gene matches: 3. The germline CDR1 and CDR2 sequences are SGHNT and YENEEA.

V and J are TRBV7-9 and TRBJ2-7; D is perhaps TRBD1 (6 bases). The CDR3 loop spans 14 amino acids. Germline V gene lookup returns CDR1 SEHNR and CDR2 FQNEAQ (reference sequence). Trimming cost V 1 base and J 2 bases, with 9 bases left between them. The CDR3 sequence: CASSLVAGAYEQYF. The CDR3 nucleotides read TGTGCCAGCAGCTTAGTGGCAGGGGCCTACGAGCAGTACTTC.

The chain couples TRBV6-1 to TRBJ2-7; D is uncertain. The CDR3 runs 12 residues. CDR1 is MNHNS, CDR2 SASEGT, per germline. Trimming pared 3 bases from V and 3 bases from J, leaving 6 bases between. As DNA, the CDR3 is TGTGCCAGCAGTGAGTCGGGCTACGAGCAGTACGTC. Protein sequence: CASSESGYEQYV.

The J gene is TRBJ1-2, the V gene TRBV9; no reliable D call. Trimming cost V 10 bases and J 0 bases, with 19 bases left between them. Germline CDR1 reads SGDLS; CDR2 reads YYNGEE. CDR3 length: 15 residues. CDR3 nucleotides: TGTGCCGCTTACGGGAGGAGGTGTACTAACTATGGCTACACCTTC. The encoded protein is CAAYGRRCTNYGYTF.

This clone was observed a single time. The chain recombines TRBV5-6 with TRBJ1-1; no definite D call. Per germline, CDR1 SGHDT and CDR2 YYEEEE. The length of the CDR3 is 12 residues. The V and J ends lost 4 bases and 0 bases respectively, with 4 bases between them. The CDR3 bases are TGTGCCAGCAGCGGACTGAACACTGAAGCTTTCTTT. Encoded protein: CASSGLNTEAFF.

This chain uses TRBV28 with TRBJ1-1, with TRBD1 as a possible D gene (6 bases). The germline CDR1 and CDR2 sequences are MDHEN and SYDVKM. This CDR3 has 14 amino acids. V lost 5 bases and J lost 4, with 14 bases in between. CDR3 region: CASSLEGGSTEAFF. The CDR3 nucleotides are TGTGCCAGCAGTCTGGAGGGGGGAAGCACTGAAGCTTTCTTT.

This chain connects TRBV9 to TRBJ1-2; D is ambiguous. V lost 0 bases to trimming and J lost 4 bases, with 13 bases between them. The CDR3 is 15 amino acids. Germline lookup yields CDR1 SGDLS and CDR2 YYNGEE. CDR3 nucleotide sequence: TGTGCCAGCAGCGTAGTAATTCTTCAGACCTATGGCTACACCTTC. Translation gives CASSVVILQTYGYTF.

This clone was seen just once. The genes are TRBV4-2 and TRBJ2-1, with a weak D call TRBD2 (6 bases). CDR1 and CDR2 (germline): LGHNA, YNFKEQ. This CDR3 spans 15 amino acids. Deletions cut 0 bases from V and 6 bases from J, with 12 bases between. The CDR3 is CASSQDLGGLNEQFF. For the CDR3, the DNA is TGTGCCAGCAGCCAAGATTTGGGGGGTCTCAATGAGCAGTTCTTC.

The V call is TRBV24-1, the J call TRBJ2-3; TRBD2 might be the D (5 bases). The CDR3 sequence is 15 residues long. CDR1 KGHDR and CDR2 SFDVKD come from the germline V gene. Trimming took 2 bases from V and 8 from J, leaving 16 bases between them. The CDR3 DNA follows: TGTGCCACCAGTGATTCCGGGATTTCGGGCCCTACGCAGTATTTT. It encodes CATSDSGISGPTQYF.

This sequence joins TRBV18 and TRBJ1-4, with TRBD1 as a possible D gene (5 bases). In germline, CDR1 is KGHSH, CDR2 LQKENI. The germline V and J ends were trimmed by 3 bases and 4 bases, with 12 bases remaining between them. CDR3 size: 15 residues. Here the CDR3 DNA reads TGTGCCAGCTCACCTAGGGGCAGGAGTAATGAAAAACTGTTTTTT. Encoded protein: CASSPRGRSNEKLFF.

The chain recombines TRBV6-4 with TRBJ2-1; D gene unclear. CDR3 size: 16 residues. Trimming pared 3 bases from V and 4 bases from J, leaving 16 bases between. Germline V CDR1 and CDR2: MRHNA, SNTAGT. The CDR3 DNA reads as TGTGCCAGCAGTGAGCGAACTGGGGTGGGATACAATGAGCAGTTCTTC. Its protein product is CASSERTGVGYNEQFF.